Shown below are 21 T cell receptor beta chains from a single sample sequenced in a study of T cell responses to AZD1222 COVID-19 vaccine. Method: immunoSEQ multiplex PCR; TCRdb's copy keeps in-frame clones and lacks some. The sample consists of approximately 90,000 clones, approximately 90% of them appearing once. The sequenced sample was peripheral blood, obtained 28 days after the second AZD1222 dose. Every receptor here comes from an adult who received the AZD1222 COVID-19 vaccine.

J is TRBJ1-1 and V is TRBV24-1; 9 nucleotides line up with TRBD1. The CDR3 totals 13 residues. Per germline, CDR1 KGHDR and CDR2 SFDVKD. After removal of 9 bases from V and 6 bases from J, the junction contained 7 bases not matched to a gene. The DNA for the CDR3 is TGTGCCACCGTGGGGACAGGGATCGCTGAAGCTTTCTTT. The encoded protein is CATVGTGIAEAFF.

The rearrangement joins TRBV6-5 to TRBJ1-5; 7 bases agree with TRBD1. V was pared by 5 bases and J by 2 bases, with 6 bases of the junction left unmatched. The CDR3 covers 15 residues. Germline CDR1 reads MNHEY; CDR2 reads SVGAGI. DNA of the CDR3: TGTGCCAGCAGTCCCAGGGGGGGTGGCAATCAGCCCCAGCATTTT. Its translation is CASSPRGGGNQPQHF.

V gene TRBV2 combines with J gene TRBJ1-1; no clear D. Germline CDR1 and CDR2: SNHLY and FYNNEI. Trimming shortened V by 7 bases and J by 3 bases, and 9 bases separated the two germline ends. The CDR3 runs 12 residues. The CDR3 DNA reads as TGTGCCAGCAAGGACGACGACACTGAAGCTTTCTTT. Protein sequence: CASKDDDTEAFF.

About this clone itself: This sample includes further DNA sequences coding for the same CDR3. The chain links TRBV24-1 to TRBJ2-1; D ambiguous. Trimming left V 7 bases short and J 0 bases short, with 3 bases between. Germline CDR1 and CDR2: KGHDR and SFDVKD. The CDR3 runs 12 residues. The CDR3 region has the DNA TGTGCCACCAGGGGCTCCTACAATGAGCAGTTCTTC. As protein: CATRGSYNEQFF.

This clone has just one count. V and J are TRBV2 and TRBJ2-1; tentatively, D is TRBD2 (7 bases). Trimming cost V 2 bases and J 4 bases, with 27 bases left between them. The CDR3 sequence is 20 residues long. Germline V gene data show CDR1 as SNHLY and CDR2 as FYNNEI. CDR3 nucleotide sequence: TGTGCCAGCAGTGAAACACTGGCGGGCGGGGGCCAGATTACATACAATGAGCAGTTCTTC. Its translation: CASSETLAGGGQITYNEQFF.

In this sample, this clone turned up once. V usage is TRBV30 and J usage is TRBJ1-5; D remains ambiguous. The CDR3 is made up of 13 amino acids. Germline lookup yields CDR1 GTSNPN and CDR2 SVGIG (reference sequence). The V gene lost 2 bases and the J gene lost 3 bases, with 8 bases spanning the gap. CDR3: CAWSISYNQPQHF. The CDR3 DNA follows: TGTGCCTGGAGTATCAGCTACAATCAGCCCCAGCATTTT.

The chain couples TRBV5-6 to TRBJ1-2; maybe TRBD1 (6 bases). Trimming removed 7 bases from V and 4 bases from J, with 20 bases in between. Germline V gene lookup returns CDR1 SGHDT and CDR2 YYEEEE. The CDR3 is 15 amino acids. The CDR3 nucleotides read TGTGCCAGCGGAATCCGGGACAAATCATTCTATGGCTACACCTTC. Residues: CASGIRDKSFYGYTF.

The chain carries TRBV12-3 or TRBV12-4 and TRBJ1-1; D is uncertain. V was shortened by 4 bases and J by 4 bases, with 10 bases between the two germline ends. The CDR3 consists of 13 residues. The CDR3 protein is CASSYRRGTEAFF. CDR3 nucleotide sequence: TGTGCCAGCAGTTACAGACGGGGCACTGAAGCTTTCTTT.

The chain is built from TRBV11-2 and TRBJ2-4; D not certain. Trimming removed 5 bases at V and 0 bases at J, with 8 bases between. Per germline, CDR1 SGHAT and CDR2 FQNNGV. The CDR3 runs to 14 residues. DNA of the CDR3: TGTGCCAGCAGCCAGAAGATAGCCAAAAACATTCAGTACTTC. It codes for CASSQKIAKNIQYF.

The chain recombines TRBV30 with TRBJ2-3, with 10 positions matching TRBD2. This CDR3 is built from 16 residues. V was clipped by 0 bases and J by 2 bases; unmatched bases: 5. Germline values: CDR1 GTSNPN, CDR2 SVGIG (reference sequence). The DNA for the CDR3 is TGTGCCTGGAGTGTGGCTAGCGGGGGACACACAGATACGCAGTATTTT. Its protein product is CAWSVASGGHTDTQYF.

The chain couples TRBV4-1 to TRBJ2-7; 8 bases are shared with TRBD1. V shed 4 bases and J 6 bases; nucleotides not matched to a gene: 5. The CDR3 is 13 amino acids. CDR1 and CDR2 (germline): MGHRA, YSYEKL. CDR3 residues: CASSRDTGGEQYF. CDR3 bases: TGCGCCAGCAGCCGAGACACAGGGGGCGAGCAGTACTTC.

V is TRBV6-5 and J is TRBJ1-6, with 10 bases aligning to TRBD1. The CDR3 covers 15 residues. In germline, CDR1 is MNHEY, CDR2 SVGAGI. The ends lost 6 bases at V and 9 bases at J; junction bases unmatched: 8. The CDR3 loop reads CASSLGTGAPSPLHF. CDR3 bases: TGTGCCAGCAGCCTGGGGACAGGGGCCCCTTCACCCCTCCACTTT.

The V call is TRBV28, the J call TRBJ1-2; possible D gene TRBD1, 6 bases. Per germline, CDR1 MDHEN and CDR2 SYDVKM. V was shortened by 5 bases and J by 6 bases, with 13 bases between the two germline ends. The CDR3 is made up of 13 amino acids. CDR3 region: CASSEHRADGYTF. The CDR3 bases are TGTGCCAGCAGTGAACACAGGGCCGATGGCTACACCTTC.

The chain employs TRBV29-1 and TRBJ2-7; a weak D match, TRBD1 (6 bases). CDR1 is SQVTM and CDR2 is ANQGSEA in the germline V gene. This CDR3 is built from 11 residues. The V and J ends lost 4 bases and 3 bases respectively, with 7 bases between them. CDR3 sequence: CSVGQVYEQYF. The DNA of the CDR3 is TGCAGCGTTGGACAGGTCTACGAGCAGTACTTC.

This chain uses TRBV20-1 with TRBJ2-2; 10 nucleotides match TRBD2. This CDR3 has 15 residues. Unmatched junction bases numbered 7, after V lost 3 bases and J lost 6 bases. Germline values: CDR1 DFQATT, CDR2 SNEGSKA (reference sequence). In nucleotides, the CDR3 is TGCAGTGCTAGTATACCGGGACTAGCGTCCGGGGAGCTGTTTTTT. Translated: CSASIPGLASGELFF.

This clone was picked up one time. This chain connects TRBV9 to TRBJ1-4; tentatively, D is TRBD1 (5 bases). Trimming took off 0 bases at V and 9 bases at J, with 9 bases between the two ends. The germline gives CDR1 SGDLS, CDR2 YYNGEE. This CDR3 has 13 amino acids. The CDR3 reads CASSVGPGKKLFF. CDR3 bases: TGTGCCAGCAGCGTAGGGCCAGGGAAAAAACTGTTTTTT.

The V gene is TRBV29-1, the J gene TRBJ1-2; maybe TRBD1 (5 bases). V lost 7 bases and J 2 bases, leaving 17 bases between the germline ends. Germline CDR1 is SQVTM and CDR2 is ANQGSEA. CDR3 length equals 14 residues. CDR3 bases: TGCAGCGCCGGGGCAGATACCAGAAACTATGGCTACACCTTC. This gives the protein CSAGADTRNYGYTF.

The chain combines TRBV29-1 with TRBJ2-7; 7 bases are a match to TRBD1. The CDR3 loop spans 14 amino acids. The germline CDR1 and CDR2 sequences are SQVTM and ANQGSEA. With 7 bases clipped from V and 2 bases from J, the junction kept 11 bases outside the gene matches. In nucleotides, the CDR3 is TGCAGCGGTATGACCGGGACAGCCACCTACGAGCAGTACTTC. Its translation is CSGMTGTATYEQYF.

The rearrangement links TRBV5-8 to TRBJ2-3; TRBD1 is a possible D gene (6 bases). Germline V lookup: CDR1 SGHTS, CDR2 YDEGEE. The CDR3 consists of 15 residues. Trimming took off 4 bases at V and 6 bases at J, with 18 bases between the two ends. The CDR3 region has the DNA TGTGCCAGCAGCCGACCCGGGACACCGCCGGATACGCAGTATTTT. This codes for CASSRPGTPPDTQYF.

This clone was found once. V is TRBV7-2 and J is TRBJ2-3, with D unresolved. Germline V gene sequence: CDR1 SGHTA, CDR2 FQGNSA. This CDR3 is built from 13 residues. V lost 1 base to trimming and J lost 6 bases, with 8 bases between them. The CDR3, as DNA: TGTGCCAGCAGCTTAGTCAGTCTGGATACGCAGTATTTT. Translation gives CASSLVSLDTQYF.

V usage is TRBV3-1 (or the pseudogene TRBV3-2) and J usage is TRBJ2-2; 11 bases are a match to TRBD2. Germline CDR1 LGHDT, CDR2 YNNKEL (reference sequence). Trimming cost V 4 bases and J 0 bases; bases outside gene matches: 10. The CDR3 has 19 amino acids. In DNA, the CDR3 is TGTGCCAGCAGCCCCGGGACTAGCGGAAACTACCCGAACACCGGGGAGCTGTTTTTT. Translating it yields CASSPGTSGNYPNTGELFF.